A single sample is the source of the 5 T cell receptor beta chains below, sequenced in a study of shared clonotypes between healthy human individuals. The table came from immunoSEQ multiplex PCR; TCRdb's copy has only in-frame clones and leaves some out. The top ten clones hold roughly 0.13% of a sample with roughly 2.6 million clones, around nine tenths of them seen once. The sample was naive CD4+ T cells sorted from blood. Indicated subset: CD45RA+ positively selected. These receptors came from a man younger than 35 in good health.

The chain has TRBV28 and TRBJ2-7; no clear D. The CDR3 has 13 residues. Germline CDR1 MDHEN, CDR2 SYDVKM. Trimming took off 3 bases at V and 4 bases at J, with 10 bases between the two ends. For the CDR3, the DNA is TGTGCCAGCAGTTTCCCAAGGCCTTACGAGCAGTACTTC. It yields the protein CASSFPRPYEQYF.

This clone was detected only a few times. The chain uses TRBV6-1 and TRBJ2-7; D is ambiguous. The CDR3 covers 12 residues. Per the germline V gene, CDR1 is MNHNS and CDR2 is SASEGT. The ends were cut back, 4 bases at V and 2 bases at J, with 6 bases in the middle. CDR3 loop: CASSVFPYEQYF. The CDR3 DNA is TGTGCCAGCAGTGTGTTCCCCTACGAGCAGTACTTC.

Turning to this clone: The same CDR3 also results from other DNA sequences found in this sample. The genes are TRBV27 and TRBJ2-2; 11 bases align to TRBD2. The V and J ends lost 5 bases and 4 bases, in that order; junction bases with no gene match: 0. The CDR3 is made up of 14 amino acids. Germline CDR1 is MNHEY and CDR2 is SMNVEV (reference sequence). CDR3: CASSLAGGTGELFF. Here the CDR3 DNA reads TGTGCCAGCAGTCTAGCGGGGGGCACCGGGGAGCTGTTTTTT.

The chain couples TRBV6-1 to TRBJ1-1, with D tentatively TRBD1 (5 bases). Germline loops: CDR1 MNHNS, CDR2 SASEGT. V gave up 8 bases and J gave up 9 bases, with 19 bases separating them. The CDR3 has 13 amino acids. CDR3 DNA sequence: TGTGCCAGCCTCAGGGACCTTCTAAACAAAGCTTTCTTT. It codes for CASLRDLLNKAFF.

This clone was seen once. The chain couples TRBV7-2 to TRBJ2-2; no definite D call. Deletions cut 1 base from V and 7 bases from J, with 10 bases between. Per germline, CDR1 SGHTA and CDR2 FQGNSA. CDR3 length: 14 residues. CDR3 protein: CASSLVNSVGELFF. The DNA for the CDR3 is TGTGCCAGCAGCTTAGTCAATTCCGTCGGGGAGCTGTTTTTT.